The TCR beta chain described here comes from a study of blood T cell repertoires in COVID-19. V trimming: 3 bases; J trimming: 6 bases; junction bases outside the gene matches: 14. Germline assignment: CDR1 LNHDA and CDR2 SQIVND (reference sequence). The CDR3 extends over 17 amino acids. Only in-frame clones appear in the TCRdb table, and some are missing; sequencing was by immunoSEQ multiplex PCR. The data show a few hundred thousand clones, 85% seen once. This clone was recorded a few times. What was sequenced was PBMCs or T cells enriched from blood (not recorded which). The chain joins TRBV19 to TRBJ1-2, with TRBD1 matching 9 bases. This receptor was identified in a woman aged 45 to 65 who had been exposed to COVID-19. The CDR3 protein is CASSMPRTRWTGDGYTF. The CDR3 DNA reads as TGTGCCAGTAGTATGCCCCGCACTCGTTGGACAGGGGATGGCTACACCTTC.